These 11 T cell receptor beta chains originate from one sample sequenced in a study of blood T cell repertoires in COVID-19. Clones were read by immunoSEQ multiplex PCR, and TCRdb kept only the in-frame ones, dropping some. This sample has around 390,000 clones, with 85% to 90% found just once. The sequenced sample was PBMCs or T cells enriched from blood (not recorded which). The receptors here all came from a woman between 50 and 59 years old who had recovered from COVID-19.

The CDR3 nucleotides are TGCGCCAGCAGCCAGAAAGGGGACTGGAACACCGGGGAGCTGTTTTTT. Translating it yields CASSQKGDWNTGELFF. The rearrangement uses TRBV4-3 and TRBJ2-2, with D possibly matching TRBD2 (6 bases). Trimming took 3 bases from V and 1 from J, leaving 12 bases between them. The V gene's germline CDR1 is LGHNA and CDR2 YSLEER. This CDR3 contains 16 residues.

V usage is TRBV30 and J usage is TRBJ1-4; unclear D gene. CDR1 and CDR2 from the germline V gene are GTSNPN and SVGIG (reference sequence). The CDR3 is made up of 15 amino acids. V was cut by 0 bases and J by 7 bases, with 15 bases left in between. The CDR3 loop is CAWSVPAGMGEKLFF. The CDR3 nucleotides read TGTGCCTGGAGTGTACCGGCGGGGATGGGTGAAAAACTGTTTTTT.

J is TRBJ2-5 and V is TRBV5-1; 10 bases are a match to TRBD2. The CDR3 covers 15 residues. The germline gives CDR1 SGHRS, CDR2 YFSETQ. The V gene end was trimmed by 4 bases and the J gene end by 5 bases; junction bases not matched to a gene: 8. DNA of the CDR3: TGCGCCAGCAGCCTCGATAGCGGGGGGTTGGAGACCCAGTACTTC. Its protein is CASSLDSGGLETQYF.

V gene TRBV13 combines with J gene TRBJ2-7, with D perhaps TRBD1 (5 bases). V was cut by 0 bases and J by 2 bases, with 14 bases left in between. Germline V lookup: CDR1 PRHDT, CDR2 FYEKMQ (reference sequence). CDR3 length: 16 amino acids. The CDR3 DNA follows: TGTGCCAGCAGCTTAGGCCTAACGGACATACCCTACGAGCAGTACTTC. Translating gives CASSLGLTDIPYEQYF.

The chain joins TRBV18 to TRBJ2-2, with unresolved D. V lost 5 bases and J 0 bases, leaving 13 bases between the germline ends. This CDR3 spans 16 amino acids. From germline, CDR1 is KGHSH and CDR2 LQKENI. The CDR3 region is CASSYEITANTGELFF. CDR3 in DNA: TGTGCCAGCTCATATGAAATCACAGCGAACACCGGGGAGCTGTTTTTT.

The chain uses TRBV7-9 and TRBJ2-7; D is perhaps TRBD1 (6 bases). Germline loops: CDR1 SEHNR, CDR2 FQNEAQ (reference sequence). There are 16 residues in the CDR3. V was cut by 1 base and J by 3 bases, with 16 bases left in between. The CDR3 sequence is CASSLGLSGEYYEQYF. CDR3 sequence (DNA): TGTGCCAGCAGCTTAGGCTTGTCAGGGGAGTACTACGAGCAGTACTTC.

The chain carries TRBV7-9 and TRBJ2-7, with 7 bases lining up with TRBD2. CDR1 and CDR2 (germline): SEHNR, FQNEAQ (reference sequence). CDR3 length: 19 residues. V trimming: 4 bases; J trimming: 2 bases; junction bases outside the gene matches: 20. The DNA for the CDR3 is TGTGCCAGCAGCTCGACGGGGGGTAGGACACTCAGGAGTCCCTACGAGCAGTACTTC. Translation: CASSSTGGRTLRSPYEQYF. Combining the CDR3 with reference TRBV7-9 and TRBJ2-7 gives the whole variable domain DTGVSQNPRHKITKRGQNVTFRCDPISEHNRLYWYRQTLGQGPEFLTYFQNEAQLEKSRLLSDRFSAERPKGSFSTLEIQRTEQGDSAMYLCASSSTGGRTLRSPYEQYFGPGTRLTVT.

This rearrangement joins TRBV28 to TRBJ2-3, with TRBD2 matching 8 bases. The CDR3 has 14 amino acids. V lost 7 bases, J lost 0 bases, and 3 bases stayed unmatched. Germline V CDR1 and CDR2: MDHEN, SYDVKM. The CDR3 here is CASIPGGSTDTQYF. The CDR3 DNA sequence: TGTGCCAGCATACCGGGGGGGAGCACAGATACGCAGTATTTT.

The chain combines TRBV24-1 with TRBJ2-1; 7 bases are shared with TRBD2. With V trimmed by 1 base and J by 1 base, 6 bases remained unmatched. The V gene's germline CDR1 is KGHDR and CDR2 SFDVKD. The CDR3 sequence is 17 residues long. The CDR3: CATSDFEGGVSYNEQFF. The CDR3 DNA reads as TGTGCCACCAGTGATTTTGAGGGAGGGGTTTCCTACAATGAGCAGTTCTTC.

CDR3 region: CASSIDGGLNTEAFF. The CDR3 DNA reads TGTGCCAGTAGTATCGACGGCGGTCTGAACACTGAAGCTTTCTTT. The V call is TRBV19, the J call TRBJ1-1, with unresolved D. The CDR3 sequence is 15 residues long. V was clipped by 3 bases and J by 0 bases, with 11 bases between them. Per the germline V gene, CDR1 is LNHDA and CDR2 is SQIVND (reference sequence). The full variable domain, in which reference TRBV19 and TRBJ1-1 provide the parts outside the CDR3, is DGGITQSPKYLFRKEGQNVTLSCEQNLNHDAMYWYRQDPGQGLRLIYYSQIVNDFQKGDIAEGYSVSREKKESFPLTVTSAQKNPTAFYLCASSIDGGLNTEAFFGQGTRLTVV.

The chain is built from TRBV20-1 and TRBJ2-3, with a tentative D call TRBD1 (5 bases). Trimming pared 6 bases from V and 6 bases from J, leaving 10 bases between. CDR3 length equals 11 residues. Looked up from germline, CDR1 is DFQATT and CDR2 is SNEGSKA (reference sequence). CDR3 protein: CSALRQDTQYF. The CDR3 region has the DNA TGCAGTGCCCTAAGACAGGATACGCAGTATTTT.